The 7 T cell receptor beta chains below were found in one sample sequenced in a study of cytomegalovirus exposure and HLA in healthy donors. The PCR contained 60 Vbeta and 13 Jbeta primers. Sequenced by immunoSEQ multiplex PCR; TCRdb stores in-frame clones only, minus some. This table has 130,000 to 150,000 clones, nearly 80% appearing once. Sequencing was carried out using PBMCs. The receptors here all came from a male donor in good health and CMV-seronegative.

The chain combines TRBV4-3 with TRBJ2-1; TRBD2 aligns across 12 bases. From germline, CDR1 is LGHNA and CDR2 YSLEER. There are 18 residues in the CDR3. V lost 3 bases and J lost 9; bases outside the gene matches: 15. This chain's CDR3 is CASSQEPPTSGGIGEQFF. In DNA, the CDR3 is TGCGCCAGCAGCCAGGAACCGCCGACTAGCGGGGGTATAGGTGAGCAGTTCTTC.

CDR3 residues: CASSRGEGNSPLHF. In DNA form, the CDR3 reads TGTGCCAGCTCACGGGGGGAGGGCAATTCACCCCTCCACTTT. The chain joins TRBV18 to TRBJ1-6; TRBD1 might be the D (5 bases). Germline lookup yields CDR1 KGHSH and CDR2 LQKENI. There are 14 residues in the CDR3. The V end lost 4 bases, the J end lost 7 bases, and 11 bases lay between the germline ends.

The chain employs TRBV10-1 and TRBJ1-6; D uncertain. The germline V gene has CDR1 WNHNN and CDR2 SYGVQD (reference sequence). This CDR3 region has 14 residues. V gave up 3 bases and J gave up 6 bases, with 9 bases separating them. DNA for the CDR3: TGCGCCAGCAGTGAAGGATCGGGTAATTCACCCCTCCACTTT. This translates into CASSEGSGNSPLHF.

In the case of this clone: At one end the junction does not follow the germline gene, possibly because of a read error. The chain couples TRBV28 to TRBJ2-1; D is unresolved. This CDR3 region has 12 residues. Germline CDR1 reads MDHEN; CDR2 reads SYDVKM. CDR3 nucleotide sequence: TGTGCCAGCAGTTTATCCTCCAATGAGCAGTTCTTC. The encoded protein is CASSLSSNEQFF.

This chain connects TRBV6-1 to TRBJ2-3; possible D gene TRBD2, 6 bases. CDR1 MNHNS and CDR2 SASEGT come from the germline V gene. This CDR3 spans 13 amino acids. Deletions cut 8 bases from V and 4 bases from J, with 13 bases between. The CDR3 nucleotides are TGTGCCAGCCGTGCCAGGGAGGCAGATACGCAGTATTTT. As protein: CASRAREADTQYF.

The chain combines TRBV5-1 with TRBJ2-7; 7 bases agree with TRBD1. With 4 bases clipped from V and 6 bases from J, the junction kept 7 bases outside the gene matches. There are 13 residues in the CDR3. Germline values: CDR1 SGHRS, CDR2 YFSETQ. The DNA for the CDR3 is TGCGCCAGCAGCCCTCGGGGACAGACCGAGCAGTACTTC. Its protein is CASSPRGQTEQYF.

This sequence joins TRBV7-2 and TRBJ2-1; TRBD1 aligns across 7 bases. The CDR3 has 13 residues. Trimming removed 10 bases from V and 7 bases from J; junction bases left unmatched: 10. From germline, CDR1 is SGHTA and CDR2 FQGNSA. Here the CDR3 reads CATTPPRGNEQFF. DNA of the CDR3: TGTGCCACCACCCCCCCCAGGGGGAATGAGCAGTTCTTC. The full variable domain, with the rest looked up from reference TRBV7-2 and TRBJ2-1, is GAGVSQSPSNKVTEKGKDVELRCDPISGHTALYWYRQSLGQGLEFLIYFQGNSAPDKSGLPSDRFSAERTGGSVSTLTIQRTQQEDSAVYLCATTPPRGNEQFFGPGTRLTVL.